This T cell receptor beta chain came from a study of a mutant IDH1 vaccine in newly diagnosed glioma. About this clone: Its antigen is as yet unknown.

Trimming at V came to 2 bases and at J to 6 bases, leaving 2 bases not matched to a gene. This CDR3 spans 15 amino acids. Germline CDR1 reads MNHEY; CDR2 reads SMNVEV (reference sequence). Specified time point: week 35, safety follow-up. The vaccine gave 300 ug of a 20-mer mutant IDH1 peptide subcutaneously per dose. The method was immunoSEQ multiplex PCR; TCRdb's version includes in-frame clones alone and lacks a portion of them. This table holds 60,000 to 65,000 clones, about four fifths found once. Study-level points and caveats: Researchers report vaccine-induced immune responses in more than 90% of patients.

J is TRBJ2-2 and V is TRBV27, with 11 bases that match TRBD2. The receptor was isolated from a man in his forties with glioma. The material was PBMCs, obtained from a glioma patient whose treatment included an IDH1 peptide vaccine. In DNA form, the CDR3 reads TGTGCCAGCAGTTTAGAGACTAGCGGGGCCGGGGAGCTGTTTTTT. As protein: CASSLETSGAGELFF.